This entry lists 25 T cell receptor beta chains sequenced from one sample in a study of monozygotic twins with inflammatory bowel disease. TCRdb reprocessed the 5' RACE reads and reports one entry per CDR3 protein, with no DNA. In all, the sample yields approximately 400,000 distinct CDR3 sequences. The sample consisted of blood. These TCRs come from a human donor with ulcerative colitis or Crohn's disease, or a healthy co-twin of an affected twin (not recorded which).

CDR3 loop: CSARVTGGYEQYF. This sequence joins TRBV20-1 and TRBJ2-7; TCRdb's D gene call, TRBD1, goes unchecked for lack of DNA. The V gene's germline CDR1 is DFQATT and CDR2 SNEGSKA (reference sequence). There are 13 residues in the CDR3.

This rearrangement joins TRBV2 to TRBJ2-7; TCRdb's assignment of TRBD2 cannot be checked, as there is no DNA. The CDR3 has 14 residues. CDR1 and CDR2 (germline): SNHLY, FYNNEI. The CDR3 sequence: CASSQREGTYEQYF.

The V call is TRBV7-8, the J call TRBJ1-6; TCRdb's D gene call, TRBD1, goes unchecked for lack of DNA. CDR1 is SGHVS, CDR2 FQNEAQ, per germline. There are 17 residues in the CDR3. CDR3 protein: CASSLGTGRSDNSPLHF. Drawing the rest from reference TRBV7-8 and TRBJ1-6, the complete variable domain is GAGVSQSPRYKVAKRGQDVALRCDPISGHVSLFWYQQALGQGPEFLTYFQNEAQLDKSGLPSDRFFAERPEGSVSTLKIQRTQQEDSAVYLCASSLGTGRSDNSPLHFGNGTRLTVT.

The rearrangement uses TRBV27 and TRBJ1-5; TCRdb picks TRBD1, but there is no DNA to check that call. This CDR3 region has 11 residues. Germline values: CDR1 MNHEY, CDR2 SMNVEV (reference sequence). CDR3 in amino acids: CAVGHNQPQHF.

The gene calls are TRBV10-3 and TRBJ2-2; checking the TCRdb D call of TRBD1 is not possible without DNA. The CDR3 is made up of 16 amino acids. Germline V gene sequence: CDR1 ENHRY, CDR2 SYGVKD. CDR3 amino acids: CAISELSLRGAGELFF.

This rearrangement joins TRBV29-1 to TRBJ2-2. This CDR3 has 11 amino acids. Germline values: CDR1 SQVTM, CDR2 ANQGSEA. The CDR3 is CSVISHGELFF.

J is TRBJ1-1 and V is TRBV9; TCRdb gives TRBD1 as the D gene, but with no DNA this cannot be confirmed. The CDR3 length is 16 residues. Germline V gene lookup returns CDR1 SGDLS and CDR2 YYNGEE. CDR3 residues: CASSATTGAMNTEAFF.

The V and J genes are TRBV7-2 and TRBJ2-5; there is no DNA to check the TCRdb D call of TRBD2. The CDR3 is 14 residues long. Germline V gives CDR1 SGHTA, CDR2 FQGNSA. The CDR3 loop is CASSKSQEGETQYF. Filled out from reference TRBV7-2 and TRBJ2-5, the complete variable domain reads GAGVSQSPSNKVTEKGKDVELRCDPISGHTALYWYRQSLGQGLEFLIYFQGNSAPDKSGLPSDRFSAERTGGSVSTLTIQRTQQEDSAVYLCASSKSQEGETQYFGPGTRLLVL.

The V call is TRBV5-1, the J call TRBJ2-6; the D gene TCRdb calls, TRBD1, cannot be checked with no DNA. CDR3 length: 16 residues. Looked up from germline, CDR1 is SGHRS and CDR2 is YFSETQ. The CDR3 region is CASSFTGNSGANVLTF.

This rearrangement joins TRBV9 to TRBJ2-7; the D call from TCRdb, TRBD2, cannot be confirmed without DNA. The germline CDR1 and CDR2 sequences are SGDLS and YYNGEE. The CDR3 contains 15 residues. Here the CDR3 reads CASSVGTSGSYEQYF.

This chain joins TRBV20-1 and TRBJ2-7; TCRdb's D call of TRBD2 is untestable without DNA. The CDR3 runs to 13 residues. Germline-derived CDR1 and CDR2 are DFQATT and SNEGSKA (reference sequence). The CDR3 protein is CSARGGGAGEQYF.

This chain connects TRBV2 to TRBJ2-2. Germline V lookup: CDR1 SNHLY, CDR2 FYNNEI. The CDR3 totals 12 residues. The chain's CDR3 is CASGHDTGELFF.

The chain recombines TRBV6-5 with TRBJ2-7; TCRdb indicates TRBD1, and absent DNA this call remains unverified. This CDR3 is built from 14 residues. In germline, CDR1 is MNHEY, CDR2 SVGAGI. The CDR3 is CASSYGQLTYEQYF.

The chain has TRBV5-1 and TRBJ1-1; there is no DNA to check the TCRdb D call of TRBD1. CDR3 size: 16 residues. Germline V gives CDR1 SGHRS, CDR2 YFSETQ. The chain's CDR3 is CASSLEPGQPNTEAFF.

The V and J genes are TRBV7-8 and TRBJ2-7. This CDR3 is 15 amino acids long. Germline CDR1 reads SGHVS; CDR2 reads FQNEAQ. The CDR3 is CASRGNPLTDYEQYF.

V gene TRBV5-6 combines with J gene TRBJ1-2. This CDR3 comprises 14 residues. Germline assignment: CDR1 SGHDT and CDR2 YYEEEE. The CDR3 reads CASSLSSVNYGYTF.

The chain recombines TRBV29-1 with TRBJ2-2. The CDR3 extends over 13 amino acids. Germline lookup yields CDR1 SQVTM and CDR2 ANQGSEA. CDR3 amino acids: CSVEDESSGELFF.

The chain is built from TRBV29-1 and TRBJ2-3; TCRdb reports TRBD1, a call that lacks DNA to check it against. The CDR3 contains 12 residues. CDR1 and CDR2 from the germline V gene are SQVTM and ANQGSEA. The CDR3 region is CSVEDRGQGGYF.

The genes are TRBV6-5 and TRBJ2-7. Germline CDR1 MNHEY, CDR2 SVGAGI. The CDR3 length is 15 residues. The CDR3 sequence: CASSYGQGSGYEQYF.

The V gene is TRBV10-3, the J gene TRBJ1-2; absent DNA, TCRdb's TRBD1 call cannot be checked. The germline CDR1 and CDR2 sequences are ENHRY and SYGVKD. The CDR3 totals 12 residues. CDR3: CAVETGYYGYTF.

The chain is built from TRBV5-1 and TRBJ1-2. The CDR3 is made up of 15 amino acids. Per the germline V gene, CDR1 is SGHRS and CDR2 is YFSETQ. CDR3 amino acids: CASSFDNTLGYGYTF. The whole variable domain, filled in from reference TRBV5-1 and TRBJ1-2, reads KAGVTQTPRYLIKTRGQQVTLSCSPISGHRSVSWYQQTPGQGLQFLFEYFSETQRNKGNFPGRFSGRQFSNSRSEMNVSTLELGDSALYLCASSFDNTLGYGYTFGSGTRLTVV.

The chain joins TRBV15 to TRBJ2-3; the D call of TRBD2 rests on TCRdb alone, since no DNA is present to check it. In germline, CDR1 is LNHNV, CDR2 YYDKDF (reference sequence). This CDR3 is 13 amino acids long. CDR3 sequence: CATSEGGSDTQYF.

The V gene is TRBV24-1, the J gene TRBJ2-1; TCRdb proposes TRBD2, but this gene call is untestable without DNA. CDR1 is KGHDR, CDR2 SFDVKD, per germline. The CDR3 consists of 15 residues. The CDR3: CATGTSGSSYNEQFF.

This chain links TRBV11-1 with TRBJ2-7; the D call from TCRdb, TRBD2, cannot be confirmed without DNA. Germline-derived CDR1 and CDR2 are SGHAT and FQDESV (reference sequence). The CDR3 loop spans 19 amino acids. The CDR3: CASSLEDETSGRALWEQYF.

The chain links TRBV7-8 to TRBJ1-2; TCRdb selects TRBD1, and the lack of DNA leaves this call unchecked. Germline assignment: CDR1 SGHVS and CDR2 FQNEAQ. This CDR3 has 13 residues. The CDR3 is CASSADRNYGYTF.